This passage covers 19 T cell receptor beta chains from one sample sequenced in a study of prognosis after radiotherapy for stage I lung cancer. Genomic DNA was the source, and TCR beta CDR3 was amplified from it by two-round multiplex PCR. It was primers specific to each TRBV and TRBJ gene that first-round PCR used. TCRdb fed the multiplex PCR reads into MiXCR, producing one record per CDR3 protein. The data contain around 20,000 distinct CDR3 sequences, roughly 45% of them singletons. The sample consisted of PBMCs, taken before or after stereotactic body radiation therapy (not recorded which). These receptors were taken from a donor at least 50 years old with non-small cell lung cancer.

This clonotype has a count of ten or more. The V call is TRBV24-1, the J call TRBJ2-3, with D unclear. The CDR3 has 13 residues. CDR1 and CDR2 from the germline V gene are KGHDR and SFDVKD. Deletions cut 5 bases from V and 4 bases from J, with 9 bases between. The chain's CDR3 is CATSVRYADTQYF. The CDR3 DNA sequence: TGTGCCACCAGTGTCCGCTACGCAGATACGCAGTATTTT.

The table lists this clonotype with a few counts. With a far larger clone one base away, a read error is the likely cause. V is TRBV24-1 and J is TRBJ2-7, with 10 bases lining up with TRBD2. J lost 7 bases, V lost 9 bases, and 8 bases had no gene match. This CDR3 has 13 residues. Germline V CDR1 and CDR2: KGHDR, SFDVKD. CDR3 sequence reads: CATGTSAYNEQYF. Here the CDR3 DNA reads TGTGCCACCGGGACTAGCGCCTACAATGAGCAGTACTTC.

This chain joins TRBV5-1 and TRBJ1-2, with TRBD1 matching 8 bases. The V gene's germline CDR1 is SGHRS and CDR2 YFSETQ. The V segment lost 4 bases and the J segment 10 bases; nucleotides outside the gene matches: 12. The CDR3 has 14 amino acids. This CDR3 reads CASSGGQGADVYTF. DNA of the CDR3: TGCGCCAGCAGCGGAGGGCAGGGGGCGGATGTCTACACCTTC.

This clonotype was detected only once. V gene TRBV6-1 combines with J gene TRBJ1-5, with 7 bases lining up with TRBD1. The CDR3 totals 15 residues. Germline values: CDR1 MNHNS, CDR2 SASEGT. After removal of 8 bases from V and 4 bases from J, the junction contained 11 bases not matched to a gene. In DNA, the CDR3 is TGTGCCAGCCGGAGAGGGACAGTAGCAAATCAGCCCCAGCATTTT. Translating gives CASRRGTVANQPQHF.

Note on this clonotype: The junction does not match germline at one end; this may be a read error. The chain joins TRBV6-1 to TRBJ2-5; no clear D. The CDR3 covers 13 residues. Looked up from germline, CDR1 is MNHNS and CDR2 is SASEGT. CDR3 residues: CASTANGLETHYF. CDR3 DNA: TGTGCCAGCACCGCGAACGGGTTAGAGACCCATTACTTC.

At least ten counts were recorded for this clonotype. V and J are TRBV5-1 and TRBJ2-7; D is unresolved. V gave up 4 bases and J gave up 7 bases, with 15 bases separating them. CDR1 is SGHRS, CDR2 YFSETQ, per germline. The CDR3 has 13 amino acids. The CDR3 nucleotides read TGCGCCAGCAGCCTACAACCTTCGGAGGAGCAGTACTTC. Its translation: CASSLQPSEEQYF.

Ten or more counts support this clonotype. The genes are TRBV5-8 and TRBJ2-1, with D possibly matching TRBD1 (6 bases). Germline V gives CDR1 SGHTS, CDR2 YDEGEE. V was cut by 1 base and J by 16 bases, with 15 bases left in between. The CDR3 has 12 residues. CDR3 sequence reads: CASSLSDRMGFF. The CDR3 bases are TGTGCCAGCAGCTTGAGTGACAGGATGGGATTCTTC.

Note on this clonotype: One base separates it from a far larger clone, so it is likely a read error. The rearrangement uses TRBV11-2 and TRBJ1-1; D is uncertain. CDR3 length: 12 amino acids. Trimming removed 9 bases from V and 4 bases from J, with 12 bases in between. CDR1 and CDR2 from the germline V gene are SGHAT and FQNNGV. This chain's CDR3 is CARSKLGTEAFF. Written as DNA, the CDR3 is TGTGCCAGAAGCAAGCTAGGCACTGAAGCTTTCTTT.

This clonotype came up a few times. The chain carries TRBV18 and TRBJ2-5; 10 bases are shared with TRBD1. Germline CDR1 is KGHSH and CDR2 is LQKENI. The CDR3 is 14 amino acids. Losses at the gene ends were 2 bases for V and 5 bases for J; bases not matched to a gene: 2. Written as DNA, the CDR3 is TGTGCCAGCTCACCAGGGACAGGGGACGAGACCCAGTACTTC. It codes for CASSPGTGDETQYF.

This clonotype appeared many times. The rearrangement uses TRBV5-1 and TRBJ2-5, with 16 bases that match TRBD2. The CDR3 consists of 16 residues. With 4 bases clipped from V and 6 bases from J, the junction kept 6 bases outside the gene matches. Per germline, CDR1 SGHRS and CDR2 YFSETQ. The DNA of the CDR3 is TGCGCCAGCAGCCTGGGACTAGCGGGGGGGTTGAAGACCCAGTACTTC. Translation: CASSLGLAGGLKTQYF.

This clonotype was recorded many times. This chain links TRBV7-3 with TRBJ2-2; D is unresolved. Germline V gene data show CDR1 as SGHTA and CDR2 as FQGTGA. V was trimmed by 5 bases and J by 6 bases, leaving 16 bases between them. The CDR3 totals 15 residues. CDR3 in amino acids: CASSPTLTGAGELFF. CDR3 coding DNA: TGTGCCAGCAGCCCTACTTTGACTGGGGCCGGGGAGCTGTTTTTT.

In this sample, this clonotype turned up many times. The CDR3 protein is CASSEALGEGTEAFF. The DNA of the CDR3 is TGTGCCAGCAGTGAAGCGCTCGGGGAGGGCACTGAAGCTTTCTTT. The chain links TRBV6-1 to TRBJ1-1; no definite D call. CDR1 MNHNS and CDR2 SASEGT come from the germline V gene. V dropped 0 bases and J dropped 4 bases, with 12 bases sitting between them. CDR3 length: 15 amino acids.

This clonotype was detected many times. This rearrangement joins TRBV6-1 to TRBJ1-3; 7 bases map to TRBD1. V gave up 6 bases and J gave up 3 bases; unmatched junction bases: 11. CDR1 is MNHNS, CDR2 SASEGT, per germline. The CDR3 length is 16 residues. CDR3 bases: TGTGCCAGCAGCGTCAGAAAGGGGGCGCGTGGAAACACCATATATTTT. Translating gives CASSVRKGARGNTIYF.

As concerns this clonotype: Its ends do not fully match the called genes, so a read error is possible. The chain carries TRBV28 and TRBJ2-6; weak D call: TRBD1 (6 bases). The germline V gene has CDR1 MDHEN and CDR2 SYDVKM. The CDR3 sequence is 16 residues long. CDR3 DNA sequence: TGTGCCAGCACTCCACATGGGGGCTCTGGGGCCAACATCCTGACTTTC. Residues: CASTPHGGSGANILTF.

Many counts were recorded for this clonotype. J is TRBJ2-1 and V is TRBV7-6; maybe TRBD2 (6 bases). V shed 4 bases and J shed 9 bases, with 10 bases lying between them. The CDR3 length is 12 residues. Per the germline V gene, CDR1 is SGHVS and CDR2 is FNYEAQ. The CDR3 bases are TGTGCCAGCAGCTCGTTGGGGGGTGAGCAGTTCTTC. Protein sequence: CASSSLGGEQFF.

This clonotype appeared once. The chain employs TRBV20-1 and TRBJ2-1, with 12 bases matching TRBD2. V was pared by 7 bases and J by 6 bases, with 7 bases of the junction left unmatched. There are 14 residues in the CDR3. The V gene's germline CDR1 is DFQATT and CDR2 SNEGSKA (reference sequence). CDR3 in DNA: TGCAGTGGTTTTTCTAGCGGGAGGGCCAATGAGCAGTTCTTC. Amino acids: CSGFSSGRANEQFF.

This clonotype was observed a handful of times. The rearrangement links TRBV27 to TRBJ1-6; D unresolved. There are 16 residues in the CDR3. V dropped 4 bases and J dropped 3 bases, with 13 bases sitting between them. Germline CDR1 MNHEY, CDR2 SMNVEV (reference sequence). For the CDR3, the DNA is TGTGCCAGCAGTTCCTCGGTGAAGGGCTATAATTCACCCCTCCACTTT. Its translation is CASSSSVKGYNSPLHF.

The chain has TRBV5-1 and TRBJ2-1; TRBD2 is a possible D gene (5 bases). V lost 4 bases to trimming and J lost 0 bases, with 14 bases between them. Per the germline V gene, CDR1 is SGHRS and CDR2 is YFSETQ. The CDR3 runs to 16 residues. CDR3 in DNA: TGCGCCAGCAGCGTTACTAGACGAAGCTCCTACAATGAGCAGTTCTTC. Its translation is CASSVTRRSSYNEQFF.

J is TRBJ2-3 and V is TRBV24-1; maybe TRBD2 (5 bases). Germline assignment: CDR1 KGHDR and CDR2 SFDVKD. The CDR3 sequence is 15 residues long. V lost 7 bases to trimming and J lost 3 bases, with 16 bases between them. The CDR3 region has the DNA TGTGCCACCAGCGAGAGGGATAAATTAACAGATACGCAGTATTTT. It is translated as CATSERDKLTDTQYF.